The 27 T cell receptor beta chains below all came from one sample that was sequenced in a study of cytomegalovirus exposure and HLA in healthy donors. A multiplex PCR was run with 60 Vbeta primers and 13 Jbeta primers. TCRdb keeps only in-frame clones here, not all; method: immunoSEQ multiplex PCR. This sample has about 160,000 clones; roughly 80% occur once, and the top ten carry about 1.3%. The sequencing sample was made of PBMCs. The source of these receptors is a man aged 25 to 45 in good health and CMV-seronegative.

This chain links TRBV11-2 with TRBJ2-4, with a weak D call TRBD2 (5 bases). V was trimmed by 5 bases and J by 10 bases, leaving 15 bases between them. Germline CDR1 reads SGHAT; CDR2 reads FQNNGV. CDR3 length: 13 residues. CDR3 amino acids: CASSQAGIPIQYF. Written as DNA, the CDR3 is TGTGCCAGCAGCCAAGCCGGGATCCCGATTCAGTACTTC. The full variable domain, with the rest looked up from reference TRBV11-2 and TRBJ2-4, is EAGVAQSPRYKIIEKRQSVAFWCNPISGHATLYWYQQILGQGPKLLIQFQNNGVVDDSQLPKDRFSAERLKGVDSTLKIQPAKLEDSAVYLCASSQAGIPIQYFGAGTRLSVL.

The J gene is TRBJ1-4, the V gene TRBV4-3, with 8 bases fitting TRBD1. Germline loops: CDR1 LGHNA, CDR2 YSLEER. After removal of 0 bases from V and 8 bases from J, the junction contained 8 bases not matched to a gene. The CDR3 runs 16 residues. The CDR3 sequence: CASSQDQAGGTEKLFF. The CDR3 DNA reads as TGCGCCAGCAGCCAAGATCAAGCAGGGGGCACAGAAAAACTGTTTTTT.

The V call is TRBV6-1, the J call TRBJ2-5; D perhaps matches TRBD1 (6 bases). Trimming pared 4 bases from V and 1 base from J, leaving 10 bases between. CDR1 and CDR2 (germline): MNHNS, SASEGT. CDR3 size: 14 residues. Here the CDR3 reads CASSVGQLQETQYF. The CDR3 nucleotides are TGTGCCAGCAGTGTCGGACAGCTCCAAGAGACCCAGTACTTC.

V gene TRBV7-2 combines with J gene TRBJ2-7, with D perhaps matching TRBD2 (5 bases). Between the trimmed V and J ends, which lost 2 bases and 0 bases, there was a span of 8 bases. Per germline, CDR1 SGHTA and CDR2 FQGNSA. The CDR3 spans 14 residues. The CDR3 DNA follows: TGTGCCAGCAGCTTACAAGAGGGCTCCTACGAGCAGTACTTC. Translation: CASSLQEGSYEQYF.

A few counts support this clone. V gene TRBV4-3 combines with J gene TRBJ2-5; D may be TRBD1 (5 bases). The CDR3 contains 15 residues. V was shortened by 1 base and J by 3 bases, with 12 bases between the two germline ends. Germline V CDR1 and CDR2: LGHNA, YSLEER. CDR3 coding DNA: TGCGCCAGCAGCCAAGGGACAACTCGTAAAGAGACCCAGTACTTC. Translating gives CASSQGTTRKETQYF.

This chain links TRBV6-5 with TRBJ2-1; TRBD1 might be the D (6 bases). This CDR3 is built from 15 residues. V was clipped by 6 bases and J by 4 bases, with 16 bases between them. Per the germline V gene, CDR1 is MNHEY and CDR2 is SVGAGI. For the CDR3, the DNA is TGTGCCAGCAGCCGCGGACAGCTTGTTTACAATGAGCAGTTCTTC. This gives the protein CASSRGQLVYNEQFF.

The rearrangement uses TRBV30 and TRBJ2-5, with 11 bases lining up with TRBD1. The CDR3 consists of 15 residues. V lost 4 bases, J lost 1 base, and 5 bases stayed unmatched. Germline lookup yields CDR1 GTSNPN and CDR2 SVGIG (reference sequence). The CDR3 region has the DNA TGTGCCTGGACTACAGGGACAGGGGGCCAAGAGACCCAGTACTTC. Translation gives CAWTTGTGGQETQYF.

This clone was seen only once. The gene calls are TRBV4-3 and TRBJ2-5, with a tentative D call TRBD1 (5 bases). Trimming cost V 1 base and J 5 bases, with 14 bases left between them. The CDR3 has 15 residues. In germline, CDR1 is LGHNA, CDR2 YSLEER. The CDR3 spells CASSQGNRKGETQYF. The CDR3, as DNA: TGCGCCAGCAGCCAAGGGAACAGGAAAGGCGAGACCCAGTACTTC.

There are a few counts of this clone. The chain recombines TRBV18 with TRBJ2-5; D unclear. Germline CDR1 and CDR2: KGHSH and LQKENI. This CDR3 contains 12 residues. The ends were cut back, 6 bases at V and 4 bases at J, with 9 bases in the middle. CDR3 amino acids: CASSRFSETQYF. The DNA for the CDR3 is TGTGCCAGCTCCAGGTTTTCAGAGACCCAGTACTTC.

The chain employs TRBV7-2 and TRBJ2-5, with D possibly TRBD1 on 6 matching bases. This CDR3 is built from 15 residues. The V end lost 2 bases, the J end lost 1 base, and 11 bases lay between the germline ends. Germline V CDR1 and CDR2: SGHTA, FQGNSA. The CDR3 DNA is TGTGCCAGCAGCTTACTCCTGGGGGCCCAAGAGACCCAGTACTTC. Protein product: CASSLLLGAQETQYF.

This clone was recorded once. The chain recombines TRBV30 with TRBJ2-1; D is possibly TRBD2 (5 bases). Deletions cut 0 bases from V and 4 bases from J, with 13 bases between. Germline V gene lookup returns CDR1 GTSNPN and CDR2 SVGIG (reference sequence). This CDR3 region has 15 residues. The CDR3 is CAWSVYGGPYNEQFF. DNA for the CDR3: TGTGCCTGGAGTGTATATGGCGGGCCGTACAATGAGCAGTTCTTC.

The chain is built from TRBV30 and TRBJ1-1; TRBD1 matches 7 bases. Germline V gene lookup returns CDR1 GTSNPN and CDR2 SVGIG (reference sequence). The length of the CDR3 is 13 residues. V shed 5 bases, J shed 0 bases, and the junction held 3 bases outside the gene matches. DNA of the CDR3: TGTGCCTGGGAGACAGGGATGAACACTGAAGCTTTCTTT. Translating gives CAWETGMNTEAFF.

This clone turned up a few times. This chain joins TRBV5-1 and TRBJ1-4; TRBD1 agrees at 7 bases. The CDR3 has 14 residues. V lost 4 bases and J lost 4; bases outside the gene matches: 4. From germline, CDR1 is SGHRS and CDR2 YFSETQ. CDR3 sequence reads: CASSHGTDNEKLFF. Here the CDR3 DNA reads TGCGCCAGCAGCCACGGGACAGATAATGAAAAACTGTTTTTT.

This chain connects TRBV19 to TRBJ2-2; D might be TRBD2 (5 bases). V lost 7 bases, J lost 0 bases, and 9 bases lay in between. Germline lookup yields CDR1 LNHDA and CDR2 SQIVND (reference sequence). The CDR3 spans 14 residues. The CDR3 nucleotides are TGTGCCAGTAAAGTCGGGGCGAACACCGGGGAGCTGTTTTTT. Amino acids: CASKVGANTGELFF.

The chain carries TRBV11-1 and TRBJ1-1, with D possibly matching TRBD1 (6 bases). V was trimmed by 4 bases and J by 6 bases, leaving 18 bases between them. Per germline, CDR1 SGHAT and CDR2 FQDESV (reference sequence). The CDR3 is 15 amino acids. The chain's CDR3 is CASSWVGARVSEAFF. CDR3 DNA sequence: TGTGCCAGCAGCTGGGTGGGGGCGCGGGTGTCTGAAGCTTTCTTT.

V and J are TRBV7-6 and TRBJ2-7; D is ambiguous. Trimming took off 5 bases at V and 0 bases at J, with 14 bases between the two ends. The CDR3 totals 15 residues. CDR1 is SGHVS, CDR2 FNYEAQ, per germline. The chain's CDR3 is CASSPWRGSSYEQYF. As DNA, the CDR3 is TGTGCCAGCAGCCCCTGGAGAGGAAGCTCCTACGAGCAGTACTTC.

This chain links TRBV7-9 with TRBJ2-2; D is unclear. Germline assignment: CDR1 SEHNR and CDR2 FQNEAQ (reference sequence). V lost 7 bases and J lost 4, with 19 bases in between. The CDR3 sequence is 16 residues long. CDR3 sequence reads: CASTPSLGTSTGELFF. DNA for the CDR3: TGTGCCAGCACTCCAAGCCTAGGTACGAGCACCGGGGAGCTGTTTTTT. The whole variable domain, filled in from reference TRBV7-9 and TRBJ2-2, reads DTGVSQNPRHKITKRGQNVTFRCDPISEHNRLYWYRQTLGQGPEFLTYFQNEAQLEKSRLLSDRFSAERPKGSFSTLEIQRTEQGDSAMYLCASTPSLGTSTGELFFGEGSRLTVL.

This chain connects TRBV7-2 to TRBJ2-5; D is unclear. Germline CDR1 is SGHTA and CDR2 is FQGNSA. Trimming removed 6 bases from V and 2 bases from J, with 16 bases in between. The CDR3 sequence is 15 residues long. The CDR3 protein is CASRASRHNQETQYF. CDR3 coding DNA: TGTGCCAGCAGAGCAAGCCGACACAATCAAGAGACCCAGTACTTC.

The V gene is TRBV7-2, the J gene TRBJ2-1, with TRBD2 as a possible D gene (8 bases). Trimming took 5 bases from V and 5 from J, leaving 19 bases between them. The germline gives CDR1 SGHTA, CDR2 FQGNSA. The CDR3 loop spans 16 amino acids. CDR3 sequence (DNA): TGTGCCAGCAGCCCACAGGGGCGGGGGGTGAACAATGAGCAGTTCTTC. Translating it yields CASSPQGRGVNNEQFF.

V and J are TRBV4-3 and TRBJ1-1; 9 bases line up with TRBD1. The V segment lost 1 base and the J segment 5 bases; nucleotides outside the gene matches: 5. The CDR3 length is 15 residues. Germline V CDR1 and CDR2: LGHNA, YSLEER. The CDR3 bases are TGCGCCAGCAGCCAAGGGACAGGGGCGAGTACTGAAGCTTTCTTT. Residues: CASSQGTGASTEAFF.

The V and J genes are TRBV6-5 and TRBJ2-7, with D possibly being TRBD1 (6 bases). V was cut by 6 bases and J by 0 bases, with 9 bases left in between. CDR3 length: 13 amino acids. Germline CDR1 reads MNHEY; CDR2 reads SVGAGI. Written as DNA, the CDR3 is TGTGCCAGCAGGACAGGTGGCTCCTACGAGCAGTACTTC. Its translation: CASRTGGSYEQYF.

CDR3 sequence: CASSRMRAGGDTQYF. The DNA for the CDR3 is TGTGCCAGCAGCCGTATGCGGGCGGGAGGGGATACGCAGTATTTT. The chain couples TRBV7-8 to TRBJ2-3; 9 bases agree with TRBD2. The CDR3 sequence is 15 residues long. V shed 5 bases, J shed 6 bases, and the junction held 9 bases outside the gene matches. CDR1 SGHVS and CDR2 FQNEAQ come from the germline V gene.

The rearrangement uses TRBV10-3 and TRBJ2-3; a weak D match, TRBD2 (6 bases). The V end was cut by 6 bases, the J end by 0 bases, with 13 bases between. The CDR3 loop spans 15 amino acids. The germline V gene has CDR1 ENHRY and CDR2 SYGVKD. This chain's CDR3 is CAIRKIAESTDTQYF. DNA of the CDR3: TGTGCCATCAGGAAAATAGCGGAAAGCACAGATACGCAGTATTTT.

The CDR3 bases are TGTGCCAGCAGCCAAGAGGACGACAGACCCTACGAGCAGTACTTC. Its translation is CASSQEDDRPYEQYF. The rearrangement joins TRBV4-2 to TRBJ2-7; maybe TRBD1 (5 bases). The CDR3 length is 15 residues. The germline V and J ends were trimmed by 0 bases and 2 bases, with 11 bases remaining between them. Germline CDR1 reads LGHNA; CDR2 reads YNFKEQ.

This chain uses TRBV6-1 with TRBJ1-3; weak D call: TRBD1 (6 bases). Germline V gene data show CDR1 as MNHNS and CDR2 as SASEGT. The CDR3 sequence is 15 residues long. The V and J ends lost 7 bases and 2 bases respectively, with 15 bases between them. CDR3 sequence: CASIRSTGTGNTIYF. CDR3 nucleotides: TGTGCCAGCATCAGATCAACAGGGACTGGAAACACCATATATTTT.

The rearrangement joins TRBV5-1 to TRBJ1-2; weak D call: TRBD1 (5 bases). The ends were cut back, 2 bases at V and 1 base at J, with 12 bases in the middle. The germline gives CDR1 SGHRS, CDR2 YFSETQ. The CDR3 spans 15 residues. CDR3 sequence reads: CASSLNSGGNYGYTF. The CDR3 DNA reads TGCGCCAGCAGCTTAAACTCCGGGGGTAACTATGGCTACACCTTC.

J is TRBJ2-7 and V is TRBV14; 10 bases fit TRBD2. Germline assignment: CDR1 SGHDN and CDR2 FVKESK. The CDR3 length is 14 residues. V was clipped by 0 bases and J by 7 bases; unmatched bases: 3. As DNA, the CDR3 is TGTGCCAGCAGCCAAGAGCTAGCGGGAGTTGAGCAGTACTTC. It translates to CASSQELAGVEQYF.